Following are 18 T cell receptor beta chains from one sample sequenced in a study of control samples from healthy donors and cancer patients. The repertoire was sequenced with immunoSEQ multiplex PCR; TCRdb's copy has only in-frame clones and lacks some. The sample consists of some 76,000 clones, roughly 89% of them appearing once. Material for sequencing was PBMCs. The source of these receptors is a man aged 55-75 years with lung cancer.

V gene TRBV4-1 combines with J gene TRBJ1-2, with unresolved D. V was pared by 0 bases and J by 2 bases, with 13 bases between. CDR3 length: 16 amino acids. Germline V gene sequence: CDR1 MGHRA, CDR2 YSYEKL. CDR3 sequence reads: CASSQDTSRSNYGYTF. In nucleotides, the CDR3 is TGCGCCAGCAGCCAAGATACTTCTAGGAGCAACTATGGCTACACCTTC.

The rearrangement links TRBV4-1 to TRBJ2-2, with D possibly being TRBD1 (5 bases). The CDR3 contains 16 residues. CDR1 is MGHRA and CDR2 is YSYEKL in the germline V gene. V was cut by 1 base and J by 6 bases, with 15 bases left in between. Written as DNA, the CDR3 is TGCGCCAGCAGCCAAGTGAGAAGACAAGGGGCCGGGGAGCTGTTTTTT. It yields the protein CASSQVRRQGAGELFF.

This clone was detected only a few times. The CDR3 spells CASSPTVNNEKLFF. CDR3 coding DNA: TGTGCCAGCAGCCCGACAGTTAATAATGAAAAACTGTTTTTT. The chain is built from TRBV16 and TRBJ1-4; weak D call: TRBD1 (5 bases). Per germline, CDR1 KGHSY and CDR2 FQNENV. Trimming cost V 4 bases and J 4 bases, with 10 bases left between them. The CDR3 extends over 14 amino acids.

V usage is TRBV5-5 and J usage is TRBJ2-3; no firm D call. This CDR3 contains 14 residues. The V and J ends lost 1 base and 4 bases respectively, with 10 bases between them. Germline CDR1 is SGHKS and CDR2 is YYEKEE (reference sequence). The DNA of the CDR3 is TGTGCCAGCAGCTTGTGGTCTTTAGCAGATACGCAGTATTTT. Translation: CASSLWSLADTQYF.

The V call is TRBV2, the J call TRBJ1-2; D unresolved. The CDR3 spans 13 residues. V was trimmed by 3 bases and J by 4 bases, leaving 9 bases between them. From germline, CDR1 is SNHLY and CDR2 FYNNEI. The CDR3 reads CASSEEGTYGYTF. CDR3 coding DNA: TGTGCCAGCAGTGAGGAGGGAACCTATGGCTACACCTTC.

A single count supports this clone. The gene calls are TRBV7-9 and TRBJ2-3; no definite D call. From germline, CDR1 is SEHNR and CDR2 FQNEAQ (reference sequence). V lost 1 base, J lost 2 bases, and 10 bases lay in between. This CDR3 region has 15 residues. This chain's CDR3 is CASSLGRLPTDTQYF. As DNA, the CDR3 is TGTGCCAGCAGCTTAGGGCGCCTTCCCACAGATACGCAGTATTTT. The complete variable domain, with remaining parts taken from reference TRBV7-9 and TRBJ2-3, reads DTGVSQNPRHKITKRGQNVTFRCDPISEHNRLYWYRQTLGQGPEFLTYFQNEAQLEKSRLLSDRFSAERPKGSFSTLEIQRTEQGDSAMYLCASSLGRLPTDTQYFGPGTRLTVL.

This rearrangement joins TRBV7-2 to TRBJ2-1; D is possibly TRBD2 (6 bases). The CDR3 is 15 residues long. V shed 3 bases and J shed 8 bases, with 17 bases lying between them. The germline V gene encodes CDR1 SGHTA and CDR2 FQGNSA. The CDR3 nucleotides are TGTGCCAGCAGCTTGGGACTCCGTTTTGGTGATGAGCAGTTCTTC. It specifies CASSLGLRFGDEQFF.

This clone has a single count. CDR3 bases: TGTGCCAGCAGTCGAACAGGTGCAATGAACACTGAAGCTTTCTTT. Its protein product is CASSRTGAMNTEAFF. This chain uses TRBV6-6 with TRBJ1-1, with D perhaps matching TRBD1 (5 bases). The V end lost 5 bases, the J end lost 0 bases, and 13 bases lay between the germline ends. Germline CDR1 MNHNY, CDR2 SVGAGI (reference sequence). The CDR3 length is 15 residues.

This chain joins TRBV6-1 and TRBJ2-7; 7 bases are shared with TRBD1. The V gene's germline CDR1 is MNHNS and CDR2 SASEGT. V lost 1 base, J lost 0 bases, and 3 bases stayed unmatched. The CDR3 runs 15 residues. CDR3 coding DNA: TGTGCCAGCAGTGAAGTGAGGGACAGCTCCTACGAGCAGTACTTC. Translating it yields CASSEVRDSSYEQYF.

This clone was counted a single time. The chain has TRBV19 and TRBJ2-2, with 7 bases aligning to TRBD2. The CDR3 covers 17 residues. Germline values: CDR1 LNHDA, CDR2 SQIVND (reference sequence). The V gene end was trimmed by 6 bases and the J gene end by 4 bases; junction bases not matched to a gene: 14. The CDR3 here is CASRVTWQRGGTGELFF. As DNA, the CDR3 is TGTGCCAGTAGGGTCACGTGGCAGCGGGGTGGCACCGGGGAGCTGTTTTTT.

This clone was detected only once. This sequence joins TRBV4-1 and TRBJ2-1; D possibly corresponds to TRBD1 (6 bases). CDR3 size: 17 residues. CDR1 and CDR2 from the germline V gene are MGHRA and YSYEKL. The V gene lost 4 bases and the J gene lost 0 bases, with 16 bases spanning the gap. The CDR3 reads CASSPRQAQSSYNEQFF. As DNA, the CDR3 is TGCGCCAGCAGCCCGAGACAGGCACAGAGCTCCTACAATGAGCAGTTCTTC.

This sequence joins TRBV10-2 and TRBJ1-2, with TRBD1 matching over 12 bases. This CDR3 comprises 13 residues. The V gene end was trimmed by 9 bases and the J gene end by 3 bases; junction bases not matched to a gene: 2. Per the germline V gene, CDR1 is WSHSY and CDR2 is SAAADI. The CDR3 DNA reads as TGCGCCAGTGGGACAGGGGGCTACTATGGCTACACCTTC. Translating it yields CASGTGGYYGYTF.

The chain couples TRBV12-3 or TRBV12-4 to TRBJ2-1; D gene ambiguous. The V gene lost 1 base and the J gene lost 10 bases, with 8 bases spanning the gap. The CDR3 is 12 amino acids. Here the CDR3 reads CASSLEGREQFF. The CDR3 DNA reads TGTGCCAGCAGTTTAGAGGGAAGGGAGCAGTTCTTC.

This chain connects TRBV12-5 to TRBJ1-1; a possible D gene is TRBD1 (6 bases). Germline CDR1 and CDR2: LGHNT and FRNRAP. The CDR3 has 19 amino acids. V was clipped by 0 bases and J by 1 base, with 21 bases between them. CDR3 DNA: TGTGCTAGTGGTTTGGTACAGGATGGGCGGGGGGCGACGAACACTGAAGCTTTCTTT. This codes for CASGLVQDGRGATNTEAFF.

The V call is TRBV5-1, the J call TRBJ1-4, with no clear D. Germline CDR1 and CDR2: SGHRS and YFSETQ. Deletions cut 0 bases from V and 6 bases from J, with 9 bases between. This CDR3 region has 14 residues. The CDR3 nucleotides are TGCGCCAGCAGCTTGGAGCCGGCCGATGAAAAACTGTTTTTT. It codes for CASSLEPADEKLFF.

The J gene is TRBJ1-6, the V gene TRBV6-4; D gene unclear. The germline V gene has CDR1 MRHNA and CDR2 SNTAGT. The CDR3 runs 14 residues. Deletions cut 4 bases from V and 7 bases from J, with 11 bases between. The CDR3 loop reads CASSALGSNSPLHF. The CDR3 DNA follows: TGTGCCAGCAGTGCCTTAGGTTCCAATTCACCCCTCCACTTT.

The chain carries TRBV7-3 and TRBJ1-2; D may be TRBD1 (6 bases). The CDR3 length is 14 residues. CDR1 is SGHTA and CDR2 is FQGTGA in the germline V gene. The V and J ends lost 1 base and 6 bases respectively, with 12 bases between them. Here the CDR3 reads CASSLNAGADGYTF. The CDR3 DNA sequence: TGTGCCAGCAGCTTAAACGCGGGGGCAGATGGCTACACCTTC.

This rearrangement joins TRBV3-1 (or the pseudogene TRBV3-2) to TRBJ1-4; maybe TRBD1 (5 bases). The germline CDR1 and CDR2 sequences are LGHDT and YNNKEL (reference sequence). V lost 4 bases to trimming and J lost 5 bases, with 17 bases between them. The CDR3 consists of 16 residues. DNA of the CDR3: TGTGCCAGCAGCCGCGGGACCGGGACGGGGAATGAAAAACTGTTTTTT. This translates into CASSRGTGTGNEKLFF.